Following are 27 T cell receptor beta chains from one sample sequenced in a study of Ad26.COV2.S vaccination and SARS-CoV-2 variants. The sample's treatment: about 20 received Ad26.COV2.S at low or high dose, single or two shots; roughly five received placebo; per-sample allocation not given. All samples were drawn on day 63, counting from the first vaccine or placebo injection. Sequencing used immunoSEQ multiplex PCR; TCRdb keeps in-frame clones, though not all of them. The sample includes about 350,000 clones, 75% to 90% of them seen just once. Here the sequenced sample was peripheral blood, taken in a trial of Ad26.COV2.S vaccine versus placebo. These receptors were collected from a person between 18 and 60 years old who received the Ad26.COV2.S COVID-19 vaccine or a placebo.

The chain recombines TRBV7-9 with TRBJ1-2; the match to TRBD1 covers 8 bases. V dropped 5 bases and J dropped 8; count of bases not matched to a gene: 7. The CDR3 runs to 13 residues. In germline, CDR1 is SEHNR, CDR2 FQNEAQ (reference sequence). This chain's CDR3 is CASSPGQEGGYTF. CDR3 DNA sequence: TGTGCCAGCAGCCCGGGACAGGAGGGAGGCTACACCTTC. Combining the CDR3 with reference TRBV7-9 and TRBJ1-2 gives the whole variable domain DTGVSQNPRHKITKRGQNVTFRCDPISEHNRLYWYRQTLGQGPEFLTYFQNEAQLEKSRLLSDRFSAERPKGSFSTLEIQRTEQGDSAMYLCASSPGQEGGYTFGSGTRLTVV.

The rearrangement links TRBV9 to TRBJ2-3; tentative D call: TRBD2 (6 bases). Germline values: CDR1 SGDLS, CDR2 YYNGEE. The CDR3 totals 16 residues. Between the trimmed V and J ends, which lost 4 bases and 1 base, there was a span of 16 bases. The CDR3 DNA follows: TGTGCCAGCAGCTCCGGGGGTGGTTTCCGCACAGATACGCAGTATTTT. Its translation: CASSSGGGFRTDTQYF.

This sequence joins TRBV27 and TRBJ1-1; TRBD1 aligns across 8 bases. V was clipped by 5 bases and J by 0 bases; unmatched bases: 5. The CDR3 loop spans 15 amino acids. Per the germline V gene, CDR1 is MNHEY and CDR2 is SMNVEV (reference sequence). This CDR3 reads CASSPGQAMNTEAFF. In DNA form, the CDR3 reads TGTGCCAGCAGTCCGGGACAGGCGATGAACACTGAAGCTTTCTTT.

This chain joins TRBV11-1 and TRBJ2-6; tentatively, D is TRBD2 (6 bases). V lost 0 bases and J lost 3, with 18 bases in between. Germline V gene lookup returns CDR1 SGHAT and CDR2 FQDESV (reference sequence). CDR3 length equals 19 residues. The CDR3 DNA reads as TGTGCCAGCAGCTTAGCGCGGAGGGCAGGGCGGTATGGGGCCAACGTCCTGACTTTC. Translating it yields CASSLARRAGRYGANVLTF.

This clone turned up a few times. This chain connects TRBV7-2 to TRBJ1-1; no clear D. Germline CDR1 reads SGHTA; CDR2 reads FQGNSA. The CDR3 runs to 14 residues. V was clipped by 0 bases and J by 0 bases, with 5 bases between them. CDR3 sequence (DNA): TGTGCCAGCAGCTTAGCAGGGTTGAACACTGAAGCTTTCTTT. Its translation: CASSLAGLNTEAFF.

The V and J genes are TRBV28 and TRBJ2-7, with 13 positions matching TRBD2. Per the germline V gene, CDR1 is MDHEN and CDR2 is SYDVKM. The CDR3 consists of 17 residues. V shed 5 bases and J 1 base; nucleotides not matched to a gene: 8. The CDR3 spells CASSSRTSGGQSYEQYF. CDR3 bases: TGTGCCAGCAGTAGCCGGACTAGCGGGGGCCAATCCTACGAGCAGTACTTC.

V and J are TRBV6-6 and TRBJ1-5; TRBD1 might be the D (5 bases). Germline values: CDR1 MNHNY, CDR2 SVGAGI (reference sequence). This CDR3 is built from 13 residues. Trimming took off 7 bases at V and 7 bases at J, with 14 bases between the two ends. The CDR3 here is CASIGTVGQPQHF. DNA of the CDR3: TGTGCCAGCATAGGGACGGTGGGCCAGCCCCAGCATTTT.

The V and J genes are TRBV28 and TRBJ1-1, with 7 bases lining up with TRBD1. V lost 7 bases, J lost 3 bases, and 14 bases stayed unmatched. Germline assignment: CDR1 MDHEN and CDR2 SYDVKM. The CDR3 contains 16 residues. CDR3 sequence: CASMADRESLDTEAFF. The CDR3 DNA sequence: TGTGCCAGCATGGCCGACAGGGAGAGTCTGGACACTGAAGCTTTCTTT.

The CDR3 loop reads CATSLGVGYEQYF. CDR3 DNA sequence: TGTGCCACCAGTCTTGGGGTTGGCTACGAGCAGTACTTC. The rearrangement uses TRBV24-1 and TRBJ2-7; no clear D. V was pared by 6 bases and J by 3 bases, with 11 bases between. Looked up from germline, CDR1 is KGHDR and CDR2 is SFDVKD. CDR3 size: 13 residues.

The V call is TRBV4-3, the J call TRBJ2-7; TRBD1 agrees at 7 bases. Germline CDR1 and CDR2: LGHNA and YSLEER. The CDR3 is made up of 14 amino acids. V was pared by 3 bases and J by 2 bases, with 4 bases of the junction left unmatched. This CDR3 is CASSHGTETYEQYF. Here the CDR3 DNA reads TGCGCCAGCAGCCACGGGACAGAGACCTACGAGCAGTACTTC.

The V call is TRBV29-1, the J call TRBJ1-1; D is possibly TRBD1 (6 bases). V gave up 6 bases and J gave up 3 bases, with 14 bases separating them. In germline, CDR1 is SQVTM, CDR2 ANQGSEA. CDR3 length: 13 amino acids. CDR3 coding DNA: TGCAGCGTCCACCGGGACAAGGACACTGAAGCTTTCTTT. Amino acid sequence: CSVHRDKDTEAFF.

This clone was seen only once. This chain connects TRBV10-3 to TRBJ2-5; 9 nucleotides line up with TRBD1. J gave up 0 bases and V 10 bases, and 6 bases lay outside the gene matches. The CDR3 contains 14 residues. Germline CDR1 ENHRY, CDR2 SYGVKD. The CDR3 sequence is CASGGQGNQETQYF. In DNA, the CDR3 is TGTGCCAGCGGGGGACAGGGCAACCAAGAGACCCAGTACTTC.

The chain has TRBV15 and TRBJ1-2; 8 positions agree with TRBD1. Germline loops: CDR1 LNHNV, CDR2 YYDKDF (reference sequence). Trimming at V came to 0 bases and at J to 6 bases, leaving 6 bases not matched to a gene. The CDR3 consists of 15 residues. CDR3 nucleotides: TGTGCCACCAGCAGAGAACAGGGGGGGGATAATGGCTACACCTTC. It encodes CATSREQGGDNGYTF. The full variable domain, with the rest looked up from reference TRBV15 and TRBJ1-2, is DAMVIQNPRYQVTQFGKPVTLSCSQTLNHNVMYWYQQKSSQAPKLLFHYYDKDFNNEADTPDNFQSRRPNTSFCFLDIRSPGLGDTAMYLCATSREQGGDNGYTFGSGTRLTVV.

This clone was observed a single time. The chain couples TRBV11-2 to TRBJ2-5; 7 bases match TRBD1. CDR1 and CDR2 from the germline V gene are SGHAT and FQNNGV. Trimming took 5 bases from V and 0 from J; bases not matched to a gene: 6. The CDR3 length is 15 residues. The CDR3 region is CASSPMGQYQETQYF. CDR3 in DNA: TGTGCCAGCAGCCCAATGGGACAGTACCAAGAGACCCAGTACTTC.

The chain employs TRBV20-1 and TRBJ2-3; 11 bases are a match to TRBD2. This CDR3 spans 11 amino acids. Losses at the gene ends were 5 bases for V and 11 bases for J; bases not matched to a gene: 3. Germline CDR1 DFQATT, CDR2 SNEGSKA (reference sequence). The CDR3 region has the DNA TGCAGTGCTGGGACTAGCGGCCAGCAGTATTTT. This sequence encodes CSAGTSGQQYF.

The DNA for the CDR3 is TGTGCCAGTAGTCTAGGGACAGCCGGCGGGGAGCTGTTTTTT. Translation gives CASSLGTAGGELFF. The gene calls are TRBV19 and TRBJ2-2, with 7 positions matching TRBD1. This CDR3 comprises 14 residues. Unmatched junction bases numbered 7, after V lost 5 bases and J lost 7 bases. Germline V gene sequence: CDR1 LNHDA, CDR2 SQIVND (reference sequence).

The V and J genes are TRBV5-6 and TRBJ2-3, with D perhaps TRBD2 (6 bases). This CDR3 has 13 amino acids. The V gene lost 1 base and the J gene lost 5 bases, with 8 bases spanning the gap. In germline, CDR1 is SGHDT, CDR2 YYEEEE. The CDR3 DNA reads TGTGCCAGCAGCTTGTGGGGGGTAGATACGCAGTATTTT. It codes for CASSLWGVDTQYF.

The CDR3 bases are TGTGCCAGCAGTCCGCAACAGGGGGGGCACAATGAGCAGTTCTTC. Residues: CASSPQQGGHNEQFF. The chain joins TRBV28 to TRBJ2-1, with D perhaps matching TRBD1 (8 bases). The germline CDR1 and CDR2 sequences are MDHEN and SYDVKM. The CDR3 has 15 amino acids. V lost 5 bases to trimming and J lost 5 bases, with 16 bases between them.

The chain combines TRBV4-1 with TRBJ2-7; unclear D gene. This CDR3 is 16 amino acids long. Between the trimmed V and J ends, which lost 2 bases and 3 bases, there was a span of 17 bases. Per germline, CDR1 MGHRA and CDR2 YSYEKL. The CDR3 DNA reads as TGCGCCAGCAGCCAATCTGTAAGGTCCTTTGGCTACGAGCAGTACTTC. Translated: CASSQSVRSFGYEQYF.

The chain links TRBV19 to TRBJ1-6; D not certain. Germline V lookup: CDR1 LNHDA, CDR2 SQIVND (reference sequence). Trimming removed 1 base at V and 7 bases at J, with 14 bases between. The CDR3 is made up of 16 amino acids. For the CDR3, the DNA is TGTGCCAGTAGTATAGCCATATTGGGCTCAAATTCACCCCTCCACTTT. This gives the protein CASSIAILGSNSPLHF.

The gene calls are TRBV5-4 and TRBJ1-1; D remains unclear. From germline, CDR1 is SGHNT and CDR2 YYREEE (reference sequence). CDR3 length: 13 residues. The V gene lost 2 bases and the J gene lost 1 base, with 6 bases spanning the gap. The CDR3 is CASSFGENTEAFF. The CDR3 DNA is TGTGCCAGCAGCTTTGGGGAGAACACTGAAGCTTTCTTT.

The chain is built from TRBV2 and TRBJ1-2, with D uncertain. The germline CDR1 and CDR2 sequences are SNHLY and FYNNEI. This CDR3 spans 13 amino acids. V shed 7 bases and J shed 8 bases, with 17 bases lying between them. The CDR3 bases are TGTGCCAGCATCCTAGCCGCCGCGGGCGGCTACACCTTC. As protein: CASILAAAGGYTF.

This chain uses TRBV9 with TRBJ2-5; TRBD1 is a possible D gene (5 bases). Germline CDR1 is SGDLS and CDR2 is YYNGEE. V was clipped by 0 bases and J by 4 bases, with 10 bases between them. The CDR3 spans 14 residues. CDR3 loop: CASSVVGQGETQYF. In nucleotides, the CDR3 is TGTGCCAGCAGCGTAGTGGGGCAGGGAGAGACCCAGTACTTC.

V is TRBV3-1 (or the pseudogene TRBV3-2) and J is TRBJ2-1; D gene unclear. The CDR3 sequence is 12 residues long. Germline V gene data show CDR1 as LGHDT and CDR2 as YNNKEL (reference sequence). V was pared by 2 bases and J by 10 bases, with 9 bases between. CDR3 bases: TGTGCCAGCAGCCAATTGGTCAGGGAGCAGTTCTTC. Amino acid sequence: CASSQLVREQFF.

As for this clone: Other DNA sequences in the same sample also yield this CDR3. This rearrangement joins TRBV18 to TRBJ2-7; TRBD1 is a possible D gene (5 bases). V shed 2 bases and J shed 0 bases, with 11 bases lying between them. The CDR3 runs 15 residues. Germline-derived CDR1 and CDR2 are KGHSH and LQKENI. Here the CDR3 DNA reads TGTGCCAGCTCACCAAGGCAGGGCGGCTCCTACGAGCAGTACTTC. It codes for CASSPRQGGSYEQYF.

This clone showed up just once. The chain carries TRBV6-4 and TRBJ2-1, with 7 bases that match TRBD2. This CDR3 is 16 amino acids long. Germline CDR1 is MRHNA and CDR2 is SNTAGT. After removal of 6 bases from V and 0 bases from J, the junction contained 8 bases not matched to a gene. CDR3 protein: CASSLEAGSSYNEQFF. DNA of the CDR3: TGTGCCAGCAGCCTTGAAGCGGGGAGCTCCTACAATGAGCAGTTCTTC.

The chain is built from TRBV7-9 and TRBJ1-1; D ambiguous. The V gene's germline CDR1 is SEHNR and CDR2 FQNEAQ (reference sequence). V was pared by 1 base and J by 2 bases, with 8 bases between. This CDR3 contains 14 residues. The DNA for the CDR3 is TGTGCCAGCAGCTTAGTTACAGATAACACTGAAGCTTTCTTT. Translation: CASSLVTDNTEAFF.